Presented here are 25 T cell receptor beta chains from one specimen sequenced in a study of cytotoxic CD8 clonotypes in ibrutinib-treated CLL. Produced via immunoSEQ multiplex PCR; TCRdb's table is partial and in-frame only. The sample records over 65,000 clones, about two thirds being singletons. This specimen consisted of PBMCs, obtained after 12 months of ibrutinib treatment. The source is a human donor with chronic lymphocytic leukemia.

The rearrangement joins TRBV19 to TRBJ2-7; D is unresolved. CDR1 and CDR2 (germline): LNHDA, SQIVND (reference sequence). Trimming pared 5 bases from V and 2 bases from J, leaving 25 bases between. The CDR3 is made up of 18 amino acids. CDR3 region: CASSPSRTVTINTYEQYF. CDR3 in DNA: TGTGCCAGTAGTCCTTCACGGACGGTTACAATCAACACCTACGAGCAGTACTTC.

This clone was found a few times. The V gene is TRBV27, the J gene TRBJ1-2, with D possibly TRBD1 on 6 matching bases. CDR3 length: 15 residues. CDR1 is MNHEY and CDR2 is SMNVEV in the germline V gene (reference sequence). V was pared by 3 bases and J by 4 bases, with 15 bases between. CDR3 sequence (DNA): TGTGCCAGCAGTTTTAGCTTAAGGGGGGTCTATGGCTACACCTTC. The encoded protein is CASSFSLRGVYGYTF.

The chain joins TRBV7-2 to TRBJ2-3; D tentatively fits TRBD1 or TRBD2 (6 bases each). CDR3 size: 16 residues. V was shortened by 1 base and J by 3 bases, with 14 bases between the two germline ends. The germline CDR1 and CDR2 sequences are SGHTA and FQGNSA. For the CDR3, the DNA is TGTGCCAGCAGCTTAGGGGGCCGGGGGCGGACAGATACGCAGTATTTT. The encoded protein is CASSLGGRGRTDTQYF.

The rearrangement uses TRBV15 and TRBJ1-2; D is undetermined. The germline V gene has CDR1 LNHNV and CDR2 YYDKDF (reference sequence). This CDR3 has 13 amino acids. The V end was cut by 5 bases, the J end by 5 bases, with 12 bases between. The CDR3 here is CATSPTRAYGYTF. The CDR3 bases are TGTGCCACCAGCCCAACTCGGGCGTATGGCTACACCTTC.

In nucleotides, the CDR3 is TGTGCCAGAAGCTTCGGGGGGCGGTATCAGCCCCAGCATTTT. Its translation: CARSFGGRYQPQHF. This chain uses TRBV5-3 with TRBJ1-5; TRBD1 might be the D (6 bases). TRBV5-3 is known as an ORF, though its function is uncertain. CDR3 size: 14 residues. V dropped 2 bases and J dropped 5 bases, with 11 bases sitting between them.

This clone turned up a few times. The chain employs TRBV27 and TRBJ1-1, with TRBD1 matching 11 bases. This CDR3 spans 16 amino acids. Germline CDR1 reads MNHEY; CDR2 reads SMNVEV (reference sequence). The ends lost 8 bases at V and 1 base at J; junction bases unmatched: 9. CDR3 nucleotides: TGTGCCAGCCGCCCCCGGGACAGGGGGTCGAACACTGAAGCTTTCTTT. This translates into CASRPRDRGSNTEAFF.

The chain couples TRBV19 to TRBJ1-2; D is ambiguous. Trimming removed 5 bases from V and 7 bases from J, with 23 bases in between. CDR1 is LNHDA, CDR2 SQIVND, per germline (reference sequence). The CDR3 covers 16 residues. CDR3 DNA: TGTGCCAGTAGTCATCCGGGAATCTCCCCAACTGGTGGCTACACCTTC. Translation: CASSHPGISPTGGYTF.

This clone was recorded a few times. The same CDR3 is also encoded by other DNA sequences in this sample. J is TRBJ1-2 and V is TRBV30, with D unclear. V shed 1 base and J shed 4 bases, with 10 bases lying between them. This CDR3 contains 13 residues. Germline CDR1 is GTSNPN and CDR2 is SVGIG (reference sequence). The DNA for the CDR3 is TGTGCCTGGAGTGGGGGTTCAGGCTATGGCTACACCTTC. It translates to CAWSGGSGYGYTF.

The CDR3 sequence is CASSLSRVWIFYEQYF. The DNA for the CDR3 is TGTGCCAGCAGTTTATCCCGAGTTTGGATCTTCTACGAGCAGTACTTC. The chain combines TRBV27 with TRBJ2-7, with D hard to call. Per the germline V gene, CDR1 is MNHEY and CDR2 is SMNVEV (reference sequence). CDR3 length: 16 amino acids. The germline V and J ends were trimmed by 0 bases and 3 bases, with 15 bases remaining between them.

As regards this clone: The sample holds other DNA sequences that translate to the same CDR3. This rearrangement joins TRBV5-1 to TRBJ1-1; a weak D match, TRBD1 (5 bases). Trimming left V 0 bases short and J 4 bases short, with 10 bases between. CDR3 size: 14 residues. Looked up from germline, CDR1 is SGHRS and CDR2 is YFSETQ. The CDR3 region has the DNA TGCGCCAGCAGCTTGGTTGGGAGGGGCACTGAAGCTTTCTTT. Protein sequence: CASSLVGRGTEAFF. Supplemented by reference TRBV5-1 and TRBJ1-1, the full variable domain reads KAGVTQTPRYLIKTRGQQVTLSCSPISGHRSVSWYQQTPGQGLQFLFEYFSETQRNKGNFPGRFSGRQFSNSRSEMNVSTLELGDSALYLCASSLVGRGTEAFFGQGTRLTVV.

This clone came up a few times. The chain carries TRBV10-1 and TRBJ2-2; D not certain. Trimming shortened V by 0 bases and J by 6 bases, and 14 bases separated the two germline ends. The V gene's germline CDR1 is WNHNN and CDR2 SYGVQD (reference sequence). This CDR3 has 16 amino acids. CDR3 in amino acids: CASSESRLERAGELFF. DNA for the CDR3: TGCGCCAGCAGTGAGTCCCGTCTAGAACGGGCCGGGGAGCTGTTTTTT.

The rearrangement links TRBV18 to TRBJ1-3, with TRBD1 identical over 7 bases. The V segment lost 3 bases and the J segment 0 bases; nucleotides outside the gene matches: 2. The CDR3 is 15 residues long. The V gene's germline CDR1 is KGHSH and CDR2 LQKENI. CDR3 sequence: CASSPGTDSGNTIYF. The CDR3 coding sequence is TGTGCCAGCTCACCCGGGACAGACTCTGGAAACACCATATATTTT.

This clone was seen a few times. The rearrangement links TRBV6-1 to TRBJ2-7, with 7 bases identical to TRBD1. V was pared by 2 bases and J by 2 bases, with 6 bases of the junction left unmatched. The CDR3 sequence is 15 residues long. Germline-derived CDR1 and CDR2 are MNHNS and SASEGT. DNA of the CDR3: TGTGCCAGCAGTGAAATTGGGACAGCACCCTACGAGCAGTACTTC. Translating gives CASSEIGTAPYEQYF.

V and J are TRBV2 and TRBJ1-2, with D hard to call. From germline, CDR1 is SNHLY and CDR2 FYNNEI. Trimming pared 2 bases from V and 4 bases from J, leaving 11 bases between. CDR3 length: 14 residues. The CDR3 DNA reads as TGTGCCAGCAGTGAATACGTCAGGATCTATGGCTACACCTTC. It encodes CASSEYVRIYGYTF.

This clone was recorded only once. At one boundary the junction diverges from the germline segment, which might be a read error. The rearrangement uses TRBV18 and TRBJ2-3; 9 bases are shared with TRBD1. The CDR3 consists of 16 residues. The germline CDR1 and CDR2 sequences are KGHSH and LQKENI. CDR3 in amino acids: CASSSYAGQGTYTQYF. CDR3 DNA sequence: TGTGCCAGCTCATCTTATGCGGGACAGGGCACATATACGCAGTATTTT.

This clone was seen a handful of times. The chain has TRBV5-1 and TRBJ1-2; 8 nucleotides match TRBD1. This CDR3 region has 16 residues. The junction had 7 bases not matched to a gene; V was cut back by 0 bases and J by 3 bases. Germline CDR1 and CDR2: SGHRS and YFSETQ. CDR3 residues: CASSLAPDRVHYGYTF. The CDR3 bases are TGCGCCAGCAGCTTGGCTCCGGACAGGGTTCACTATGGCTACACCTTC. The entire variable domain, with the rest obtained from reference TRBV5-1 and TRBJ1-2, is as follows: KAGVTQTPRYLIKTRGQQVTLSCSPISGHRSVSWYQQTPGQGLQFLFEYFSETQRNKGNFPGRFSGRQFSNSRSEMNVSTLELGDSALYLCASSLAPDRVHYGYTFGSGTRLTVV.

The V gene is TRBV28, the J gene TRBJ2-2, with 7 bases matching TRBD2. After removal of 3 bases from V and 0 bases from J, the junction contained 4 bases not matched to a gene. Germline lookup yields CDR1 MDHEN and CDR2 SYDVKM. The CDR3 totals 16 residues. CDR3 sequence: CASSLLADTNTGELFF. CDR3 sequence (DNA): TGTGCCAGCAGTTTGCTAGCGGACACGAACACCGGGGAGCTGTTTTTT.

The chain has TRBV7-9 and TRBJ2-7, with D possibly TRBD1 on 6 matching bases. Germline V gene lookup returns CDR1 SEHNR and CDR2 FQNEAQ (reference sequence). This CDR3 has 13 residues. V was clipped by 8 bases and J by 3 bases, with 14 bases between them. The CDR3 region is CASGEQGNYEQYF. CDR3 DNA: TGTGCCAGCGGAGAGCAGGGGAACTACGAGCAGTACTTC.

This rearrangement joins TRBV6-1 to TRBJ1-2; D might be TRBD1 (5 bases). The CDR3 has 13 residues. Trimming cost V 5 bases and J 0 bases, with 7 bases left between them. CDR1 and CDR2 from the germline V gene are MNHNS and SASEGT. CDR3 sequence (DNA): TGTGCCAGCAGTATGACAGCTAACTATGGCTACACCTTC. Protein: CASSMTANYGYTF.

This clone was seen a few times. The gene calls are TRBV6-5 and TRBJ1-1; D uncertain. Trimming shortened V by 7 bases and J by 0 bases, and 6 bases separated the two germline ends. Germline CDR1 and CDR2: MNHEY and SVGAGI. CDR3 size: 12 residues. This CDR3 reads CASTALNTEAFF. DNA for the CDR3: TGTGCCAGCACGGCCCTGAACACTGAAGCTTTCTTT.

This clone has only a few counts. The V and J genes are TRBV7-8 and TRBJ2-7, with D tentatively TRBD1 (5 bases). The V and J ends lost 1 base and 0 bases respectively, with 16 bases between them. CDR1 SGHVS and CDR2 FQNEAQ come from the germline V gene. The length of the CDR3 is 17 residues. CDR3 coding DNA: TGTGCCAGCAGCTTAGTGGCCCTGTCCCAGGGCTCCTACGAGCAGTACTTC. Its translation: CASSLVALSQGSYEQYF.

This clone was seen a few times. This chain uses TRBV4-3 with TRBJ2-2; TRBD2 might be the D (6 bases). The CDR3 length is 14 residues. V gave up 4 bases and J gave up 6 bases, with 12 bases separating them. Germline-derived CDR1 and CDR2 are LGHNA and YSLEER. CDR3 nucleotides: TGCGCCAGCAGCCCCGGAGGGGATGCCGGGGAGCTGTTTTTT. Translation gives CASSPGGDAGELFF.

This clone has a single count. The genes are TRBV7-8 and TRBJ2-7; D gene ambiguous. CDR3 size: 13 residues. Germline CDR1 reads SGHVS; CDR2 reads FQNEAQ. Trimming stripped 1 base from V and 3 bases from J, with 7 bases between. The CDR3 reads CASSLGQNYEQYF. The CDR3 DNA reads TGTGCCAGCAGCTTAGGCCAGAACTACGAGCAGTACTTC.

The chain couples TRBV7-9 to TRBJ1-2; no firm D call. Looked up from germline, CDR1 is SEHNR and CDR2 is FQNEAQ (reference sequence). CDR3 length equals 12 residues. Between the trimmed V and J ends, which lost 4 bases and 7 bases, there was a span of 10 bases. The CDR3: CASSSGSGGYTF. CDR3 DNA sequence: TGTGCCAGCAGCTCTGGGAGTGGTGGCTACACCTTC.

This chain's CDR3 is CASSLVVGNSPLHF. CDR3 in DNA: TGTGCCAGCAGCTTAGTAGTAGGGAATTCACCCCTCCACTTT. This rearrangement joins TRBV11-2 to TRBJ1-6; D is unresolved. Germline V gene lookup returns CDR1 SGHAT and CDR2 FQNNGV. V lost 1 base to trimming and J lost 7 bases, with 8 bases between them. This CDR3 region has 14 residues. Based on the CDR3 plus reference TRBV11-2 and TRBJ1-6, the full variable domain is EAGVAQSPRYKIIEKRQSVAFWCNPISGHATLYWYQQILGQGPKLLIQFQNNGVVDDSQLPKDRFSAERLKGVDSTLKIQPAKLEDSAVYLCASSLVVGNSPLHFGNGTRLTVT.